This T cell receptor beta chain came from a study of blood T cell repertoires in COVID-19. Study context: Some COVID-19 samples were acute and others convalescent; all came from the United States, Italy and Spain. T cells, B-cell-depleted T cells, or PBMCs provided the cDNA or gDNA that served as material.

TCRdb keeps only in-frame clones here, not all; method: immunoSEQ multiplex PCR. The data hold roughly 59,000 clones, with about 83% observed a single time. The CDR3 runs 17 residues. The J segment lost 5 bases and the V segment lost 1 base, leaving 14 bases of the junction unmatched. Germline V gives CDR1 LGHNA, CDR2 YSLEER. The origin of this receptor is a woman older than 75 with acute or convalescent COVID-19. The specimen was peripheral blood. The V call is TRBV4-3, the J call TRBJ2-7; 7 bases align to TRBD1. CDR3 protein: CASSQVPRGGVPHEQYF. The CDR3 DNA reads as TGCGCCAGCAGCCAAGTACCTCGAGGGGGCGTCCCCCACGAGCAGTACTTC.